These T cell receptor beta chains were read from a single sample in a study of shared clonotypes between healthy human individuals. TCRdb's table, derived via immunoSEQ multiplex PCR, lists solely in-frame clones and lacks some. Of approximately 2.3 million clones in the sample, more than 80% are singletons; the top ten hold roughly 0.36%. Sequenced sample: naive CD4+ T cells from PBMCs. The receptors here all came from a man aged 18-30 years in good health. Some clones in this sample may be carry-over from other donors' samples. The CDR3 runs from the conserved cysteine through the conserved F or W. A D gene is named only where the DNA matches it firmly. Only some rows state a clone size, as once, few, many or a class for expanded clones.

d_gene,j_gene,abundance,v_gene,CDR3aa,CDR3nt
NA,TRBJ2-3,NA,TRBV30,CAWGGTDTQYF,TGTGCCTGGGGCGGCACAGATACGCAGTATTTT
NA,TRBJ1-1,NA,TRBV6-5,CASTPVRGNTEAFF,TGTGCCAGCACACCAGTCCGGGGAAACACTGAAGCTTTCTTT
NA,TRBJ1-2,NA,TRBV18,CASSPPAGDIDYGYTF,TGTGCCAGCTCACCACCCGCAGGGGACATTGACTATGGCTACACCTTC
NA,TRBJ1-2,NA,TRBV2,CASSDPSFNYGYTF,TGTGCCAGCAGTGATCCGTCTTTTAACTATGGCTACACCTTC
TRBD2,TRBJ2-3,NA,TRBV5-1,CASSHASGSTDTQYF,TGCGCCAGCAGCCACGCTAGCGGGAGCACAGATACGCAGTATTTT
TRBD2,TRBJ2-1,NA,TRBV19,CASTDMGGPVSNEQFF,TGTGCCAGTACTGACATGGGAGGGCCCGTATCCAATGAGCAGTTCTTC
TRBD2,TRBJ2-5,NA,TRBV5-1,CASSRGREGETQYF,TGCGCCAGCAGCCGAGGGCGGGAGGGAGAGACCCAGTACTTC
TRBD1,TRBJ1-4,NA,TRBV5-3,CARSLADRETEKLFF,TGTGCCAGAAGCCTTGCCGACAGGGAGACAGAAAAACTGTTTTTT
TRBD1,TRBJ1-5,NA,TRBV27,CASSQTGTGDRNQPQHF,TGTGCCAGCAGTCAGACCGGGACAGGGGATCGAAATCAGCCCCAGCATTTT
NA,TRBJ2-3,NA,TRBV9,CASSDPDLGPDTQYF,TGTGCCAGCAGCGACCCGGACCTGGGGCCAGATACGCAGTATTTT
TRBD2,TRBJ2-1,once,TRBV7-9,CASSLVAGGSYNEQFF,TGTGCCAGCAGCTTAGTTGCGGGAGGCTCCTACAATGAGCAGTTCTTC
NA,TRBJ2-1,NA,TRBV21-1,CASSTPTQGQFF,TGTGCCAGCAGCACCCCGACGCAGGGGCAGTTCTTC
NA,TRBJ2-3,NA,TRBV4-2,CASSQEGQPSTDTQYF,TGTGCCAGCAGCCAAGAGGGGCAGCCTAGCACAGATACGCAGTATTTT
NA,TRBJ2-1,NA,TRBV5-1,CASSPDFNAWFF,TGCGCCAGCAGCCCGGACTTCAACGCCTGGTTCTTC
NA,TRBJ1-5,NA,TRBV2,CASSLDSSNQPQHF,TGTGCCAGCAGCCTCGACAGTAGCAATCAGCCCCAGCATTTT
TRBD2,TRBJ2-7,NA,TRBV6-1,CASNRAGSSYEQYF,TGTGCCAGCAACAGAGCGGGAAGCTCCTACGAGCAGTACTTC
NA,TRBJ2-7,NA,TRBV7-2,CASSLTPPYEQYF,TGTGCCAGCAGCTTAACTCCTCCCTACGAGCAGTACTTC
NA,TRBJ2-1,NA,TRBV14,CASSQDIAYNEQFF,TGTGCCAGCAGCCAAGACATCGCCTACAATGAGCAGTTCTTC
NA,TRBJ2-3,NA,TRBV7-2,CASSLGGSPADTQYF,TGTGCCAGCAGCTTAGGTGGCAGTCCGGCAGATACGCAGTATTTT
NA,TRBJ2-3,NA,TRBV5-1,CASSLGTGVFDTQYF,TGCGCCAGCAGCTTGGGGACGGGCGTTTTTGATACGCAGTATTTT
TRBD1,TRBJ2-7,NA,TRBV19,CASGRQGPYEQYF,TGTGCCAGTGGGAGACAGGGTCCCTACGAGCAGTACTTC
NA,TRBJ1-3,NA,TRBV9,CASSVAGGPSGNTIYF,TGTGCCAGCAGCGTAGCTGGGGGCCCCTCTGGAAACACCATATATTTT